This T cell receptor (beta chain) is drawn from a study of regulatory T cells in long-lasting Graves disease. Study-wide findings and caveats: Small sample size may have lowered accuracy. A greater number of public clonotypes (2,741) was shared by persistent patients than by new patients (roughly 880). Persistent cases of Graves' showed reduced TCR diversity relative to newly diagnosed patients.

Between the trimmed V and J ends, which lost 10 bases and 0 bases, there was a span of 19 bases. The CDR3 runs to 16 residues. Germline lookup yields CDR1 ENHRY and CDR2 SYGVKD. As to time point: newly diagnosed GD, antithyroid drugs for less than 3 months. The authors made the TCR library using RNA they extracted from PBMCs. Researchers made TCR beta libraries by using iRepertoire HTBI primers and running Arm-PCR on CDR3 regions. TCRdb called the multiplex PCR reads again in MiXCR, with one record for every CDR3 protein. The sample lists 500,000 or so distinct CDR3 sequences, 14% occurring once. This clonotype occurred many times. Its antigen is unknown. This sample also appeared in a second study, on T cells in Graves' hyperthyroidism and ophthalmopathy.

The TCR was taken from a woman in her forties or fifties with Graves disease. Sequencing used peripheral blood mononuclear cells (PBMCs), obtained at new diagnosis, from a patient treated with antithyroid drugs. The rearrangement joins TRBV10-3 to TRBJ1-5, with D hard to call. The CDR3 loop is CANNPRKFDSNQPQHF. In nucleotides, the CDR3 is TGTGCCAACAACCCCCGGAAGTTTGATAGCAATCAGCCCCAGCATTTT.